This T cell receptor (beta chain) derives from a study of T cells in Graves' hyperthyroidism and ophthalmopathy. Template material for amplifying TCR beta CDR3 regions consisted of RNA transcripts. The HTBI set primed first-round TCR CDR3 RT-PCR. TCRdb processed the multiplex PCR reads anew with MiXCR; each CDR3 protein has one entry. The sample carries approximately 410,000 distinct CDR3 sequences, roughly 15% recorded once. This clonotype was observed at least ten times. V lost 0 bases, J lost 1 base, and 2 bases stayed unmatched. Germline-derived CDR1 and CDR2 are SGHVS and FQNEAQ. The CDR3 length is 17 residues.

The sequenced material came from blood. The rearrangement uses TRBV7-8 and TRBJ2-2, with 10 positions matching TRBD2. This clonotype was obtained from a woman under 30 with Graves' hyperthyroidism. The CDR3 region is CASSLAGLAENTGELFF. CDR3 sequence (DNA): TGTGCCAGCAGCTTAGCTGGACTAGCGGAGAACACCGGGGAGCTGTTTTTT.